This TCR beta chain was sequenced in a study of cytotoxic CD8 clonotypes in ibrutinib-treated CLL. Study-wide points: While tracking circulating CD8+ T-cell counts, baseline clonality exceeded that of age-matched healthy donors.

CDR1 MGHDK and CDR2 SYGVNS come from the germline V gene. This CDR3 has 16 residues. Trimming left V 10 bases short and J 0 bases short, with 16 bases between. Here immunoSEQ multiplex PCR was the method, and the copy in TCRdb shows in-frame clones only, minus some. The table shows 150,000 to 250,000 clones, with about 72% occurring only once. This clone was seen only once. Its antigen is undetermined. Cryopreserved PBMCs provided about 2 micrograms of genomic DNA for the TCR beta libraries. The TCR sequence derives from a human donor with chronic lymphocytic leukemia. Sequencing used PBMCs, obtained after 24 months of ibrutinib treatment. This chain connects TRBV25-1 to TRBJ2-6; D remains ambiguous. CDR3 region: CATNALLSSGANVLTF. CDR3 bases: TGTGCCACCAACGCCCTTCTTAGCTCTGGGGCCAACGTCCTGACTTTC.